This passage covers 7 T cell receptor beta chains from one sample sequenced in a study of T cell responses to AZD1222 COVID-19 vaccine. Here immunoSEQ multiplex PCR was the method, and the copy in TCRdb shows in-frame clones only, minus some. Of around 130,000 clones detected, more than 85% appear once; the ten largest clones hold around 3.1%. This specimen was peripheral blood, taken on day 0 of AZD1222 vaccination. The receptors derive from an adult in good health.

V gene TRBV2 combines with J gene TRBJ2-4; TRBD2 might be the D (6 bases). The CDR3 sequence is 14 residues long. V lost 4 bases and J lost 0, with 7 bases in between. In germline, CDR1 is SNHLY, CDR2 FYNNEI. As DNA, the CDR3 is TGTGCCAGCAGTGGGGGAGGAGCCAAAAACATTCAGTACTTC. This gives the protein CASSGGGAKNIQYF.

The genes are TRBV19 and TRBJ1-1, with D possibly being TRBD1 (6 bases). Germline CDR1 is LNHDA and CDR2 is SQIVND (reference sequence). Trimming shortened V by 3 bases and J by 5 bases, and 13 bases separated the two germline ends. The CDR3 loop spans 14 amino acids. The DNA for the CDR3 is TGTGCCAGTAGTATTCAGGGGTCAGGAACTGAAGCTTTCTTT. Its protein is CASSIQGSGTEAFF.

The chain has TRBV12-3 or TRBV12-4 and TRBJ1-1, with D possibly TRBD1 on 6 matching bases. V lost 5 bases to trimming and J lost 5 bases, with 12 bases between them. This CDR3 is 13 amino acids long. The CDR3 reads CASSTTGWTEAFF. In DNA, the CDR3 is TGTGCCAGCAGTACAACAGGGTGGACTGAAGCTTTCTTT.

This sequence joins TRBV27 and TRBJ1-5, with 8 bases aligning to TRBD1. V was clipped by 5 bases and J by 4 bases; unmatched bases: 13. Germline V lookup: CDR1 MNHEY, CDR2 SMNVEV (reference sequence). CDR3 length: 17 amino acids. DNA for the CDR3: TGTGCCAGCAGTGTTAATTTAGAGGACAGGGAGAATCAGCCCCAGCATTTT. Amino acids: CASSVNLEDRENQPQHF.

The genes are TRBV13 and TRBJ2-1, with no clear D. CDR1 and CDR2 (germline): PRHDT, FYEKMQ (reference sequence). The CDR3 extends over 14 amino acids. V was cut by 3 bases and J by 10 bases, with 16 bases left in between. CDR3: CASSLWGPVEEQFF. The CDR3 DNA reads TGTGCCAGCAGCTTGTGGGGTCCGGTCGAGGAGCAGTTCTTC. Combining the CDR3 with reference TRBV13 and TRBJ2-1 gives the whole variable domain AAGVIQSPRHLIKEKRETATLKCYPIPRHDTVYWYQQGPGQDPQFLISFYEKMQSDKGSIPDRFSAQQFSDYHSELNMSSLELGDSALYFCASSLWGPVEEQFFGPGTRLTVL.

This sequence joins TRBV4-1 and TRBJ2-7, with TRBD1 identical over 9 bases. With V trimmed by 4 bases and J by 3 bases, 10 bases remained unmatched. CDR3 size: 16 residues. Germline CDR1 and CDR2: MGHRA and YSYEKL. CDR3 in DNA: TGCGCCAGCAGCCGATCACCGGGACAGGGAAGCTACGAGCAGTACTTC. Its translation is CASSRSPGQGSYEQYF.

The V call is TRBV3-1 (or the pseudogene TRBV3-2), the J call TRBJ1-1, with TRBD1 identical over 10 bases. V was clipped by 5 bases and J by 5 bases; unmatched bases: 5. Germline-derived CDR1 and CDR2 are LGHDT and YNNKEL (reference sequence). The CDR3 extends over 14 amino acids. CDR3 sequence (DNA): TGTGCCAGCAGCTTGGGACAGGGGATGACTGAAGCTTTCTTT. This encodes CASSLGQGMTEAFF.